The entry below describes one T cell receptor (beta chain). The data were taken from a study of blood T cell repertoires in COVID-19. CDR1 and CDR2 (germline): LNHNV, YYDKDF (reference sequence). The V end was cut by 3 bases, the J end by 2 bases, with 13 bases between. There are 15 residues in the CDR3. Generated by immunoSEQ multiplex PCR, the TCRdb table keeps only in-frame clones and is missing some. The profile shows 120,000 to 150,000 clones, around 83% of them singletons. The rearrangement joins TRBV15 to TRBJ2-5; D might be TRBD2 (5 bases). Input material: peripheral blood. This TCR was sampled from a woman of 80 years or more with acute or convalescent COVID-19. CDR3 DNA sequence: TGTGCCACCAGCAGCGGTCAGTGGACTCAAGAGACCCAGTACTTC. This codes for CATSSGQWTQETQYF.